This T cell receptor beta chain was identified during a study of cytomegalovirus exposure and HLA in healthy donors (dated by TCRdb to about 2017). With respect to the entire study: An earlier analysis of some 600 of the donors reported 276 Gb of sequence data and 117 million unique TCR beta sequences obtained from around 170 million T cells. Donor age, sex, ethnicity and CMV serostatus were compiled alongside the repertoire data. The genetic ancestry cluster associated with self-reported Caucasian donors included about four fifths of the 350 to 500 genotyped donors. Typing coverage varied by locus: roughly 629-630 donors for A, B, C, DRB1 and DQB1; 522 for DQA1; about 570 for DPA1; roughly 450 for DPB1. Approximately 300 gigabases of sequencing data and approximately 91 million unique TCR sequences made up an early release that covered around 640 HLA-typed donors. The aim of the study was to test whether cataloging public T cell receptors could identify signatures of past pathogen exposure. Among approximately 370 genotyped donors of the cohort, an average of roughly 230,000 unique TCR beta nucleotide sequences was sequenced per donor, of which about 18% were non-productive. In a later genetic analysis, genome-wide SNP genotypes for about 65% of the roughly 700 donors were used, and that subset was treated as a discovery cohort. High-throughput TCR immunosequencing, statistical association of individual TCRs with disease status, and machine learning were combined to predict cytomegalovirus infection status. Along with the roughly 670-subject first cohort, a separate validation cohort of approximately 110 different subjects was used. All discovery cohort repertoires had been generated on a single sequencing platform. About five DR-DQ haplotypes were treated as single units for association and clustering because of strong linkage in the cohort. In a later analysis, previously published TCR beta repertoires from 500 to 750 donors were re-analyzed and high-resolution HLA genotyping was added so that TCR occurrence patterns could be studied. In an earlier analysis of a few hundred of the donors, high-throughput TCR beta sequencing was used to judge whether each TCR beta V gene segment behaved as functional or pseudogenic. In the later analysis, no new phenotypic data were used to find candidate immune exposures; instead, reliance was placed on TCR beta sequences and their occurrence across donors. Class I and class II HLA loci were covered by the typing at four-digit resolution. The study used immunosequencing to profile the T cell repertoires of more than 650 subjects and linked those repertoires to cytomegalovirus serostatus. Study-wide conclusions, independent of this receptor: Because some donors lacked HLA typing at each locus, the association tests relied only on the typed subset. In this cohort, only TCR beta chains were sequenced, and detectable features were limited by the absence of alpha or paired-chain data. The classifier was reported to diagnose cytomegalovirus status with high specificity and sensitivity in both the original cohort and the validation cohort. A cluster of highly shared sequence variants was judged likely to be a technical artifact of the sequencing pipeline. According to the authors, the approach could potentially be generalized to other disease states and immunological phenotypes. Because counts were too low, some 17 rarely observed V segments, including chromosome 9 orphons, were excluded from the earlier analysis of fewer than 650 of the donors. A few of the identified cytomegalovirus-associated TCR beta chains were confirmed in vitro to be specific for cytomegalovirus antigens. An earlier analysis of some 590 of the donors showed that most TCR beta V segments appeared in productive rearrangements either about 87% or about 30% of the time, which broadly matched IMGT annotations. CMV serostatus was the only immune exposure information available for the cohort. The presence/absence analyses assumed that sequencing depth was roughly uniform across donors, and that assumption may not be true. While some public TCRs were present in many individuals, most TCR sequences turned up only very rarely across donors. A later analysis found that most CMV-associated TCR beta chains appeared HLA-restricted, with HLA associations seemingly driven largely by CMV exposure. When HLA alleles, especially DR and DQ, strongly co-occurred, attributing TCR associations to individual alleles was difficult. A total of fewer than 200 TCR beta chains were listed by the study as associated with cytomegalovirus. Compared with equally common non-associated chains, HLA-associated TCR beta chains in a later analysis were more clonally expanded and had lower generation probabilities. In a later analysis, the rate of TCR association differed among HLA loci, with DRB1 alleles having the most associated TCRs and HLA-C alleles having the fewest. A further reported finding was that TCR beta sequences accurately predicted the HLA-A and HLA-B alleles for most subjects in the first cohort. In a later genetic analysis, fewer N-insertions in productive TCRs were reported among donors in an Asian-associated ancestry cluster than the roughly 700-donor mean. Linkage disequilibrium might explain the correlated functional status among segregating V segments, but an unknown experimental factor could not be ruled out. A later analysis reported that several top co-occurrence clusters appeared linked to parvovirus B19, influenza, CMV and Epstein-Barr virus. An association between a missense DCLRE1C variant and V-gene and J-gene trimming of TCR beta chains was found in a later genetic analysis and replicated in an independent cohort. At a false discovery rate of 0.05, a later analysis linked 15,000 to 20,000 TCR beta sequences to specific HLA alleles.

The cohort comprised fewer than 750 healthy bone marrow donors. Cohort members were all nominally healthy when sampled, although unrecorded immune exposures were likely present. The donor tested CMV seropositive, placing the donor among the 290 or so seropositive members of the cohort. Each donor provided a peripheral blood sample, and peripheral blood mononuclear cells were used for TCR beta sequencing. The Qiagen DNeasy Blood Extraction Kit was used to extract genomic DNA from the blood cell samples. Receptor libraries were prepared by the immunoSEQ multiplex PCR assay. A mixture of 60 forward primers for TCR Vbeta segments and 13 reverse primers for TCR Jbeta segments was used in the multiplex PCR. Amplification of the CDR3 region of rearranged TCR beta genes was performed with a multiplex PCR assay on genomic DNA. The amplified TCR beta libraries were sequenced on the Illumina HiSeq System as 87-base-pair reads. On the study's bioinformatics: In a later analysis, tens of millions of unique TCR beta chains were counted across the roughly 610 repertoires, and approximately 11 million of these chains were shared by at least two donors. To remove PCR and sequencing errors, raw reads were error-corrected and collapsed into unique sequences using a nearest-neighbor algorithm that merged closely related sequences. V, D and J gene segments were assigned by aligning CDR3 sequences to IMGT reference sequences. For a sequence to be retained, a match of at least six nucleotides to both a V gene segment and a J gene segment was required. A rearrangement was called productive if the CDR3 had no stop codons and remained in frame with V and J, and every other rearrangement was called non-productive. Following IMGT convention, CDR3 was defined as the stretch from the second conserved V-encoded cysteine to the conserved J-encoded phenylalanine. The earlier analysis of 587 of the donors excluded any sequence lacking an unambiguous match to a single V gene segment. An earlier analysis of some 610 of the donors called V segments functional above 56.7% productive rearrangements and segregating when the between-donor standard deviation exceeded 5%. A statistical classification framework was developed to diagnose cytomegalovirus status using the catalog of TCR beta chain sequences. V and J gene assignment, in a later analysis, came from comparing TCR nucleotide sequences with IMGT/GENE-DB human TR gene sequences. Using the TCRdist pipeline, a later analysis assigned CDR3 sequences along with most-parsimonious VDJ recombination scenarios. In a later analysis, each TCR beta chain was defined by its CDR3 amino acid sequence together with its V-gene family, and reads without a unique V-gene family were excluded. To address suspected cross-contamination and a sequencing artifact, a later analysis removed roughly 580 highly shared, low-generation-probability nucleotide sequences. For each public chain, a later analysis derived a clonal expansion index from normalized ranks of inferred template counts within each repertoire. In a later analysis, generation probabilities were computed with a VDJ recombination model fitted to out-of-frame rearrangements, and the resulting probabilities were checked against IGoR. In a later analysis, hypergeometric tests were used to score TCR-TCR, TCR-HLA and TCR-CMV co-occurrence, with a repertoire-size bias correction applied to TCR pairs. False discovery rates were estimated in a later analysis by permuting HLA or CMV assignments 20 times. In a later analysis, co-occurring TCRs were grouped using DBSCAN, with TCRdist sequence similarity added in when clustering inside HLA-allele-positive subsets. For co-occurrence clustering, repertoires with fewer than 30,000 or more than 120,000 public chains were excluded, along with 4 to 6 repertoires with anomalous nucleotide sharing. In its TCRdb copy, this immuneACCESS table keeps in-frame sequences only and misses some clones. Where compared with another copy, unresolved V genes explain less than half of these, and the others have no known cause. The V and J calls and clone size were taken over from that table, and D and trimming were inferred from the DNA. The sample table shows approximately 240,000 clones, and about 81% are seen once. Of the sample, roughly 5% is held by the ten largest clones.

Only a few counts were recorded for this clone. Which antigen it targets is not known. Base quality data are lacking; no much larger clone is found one base away. The sample was PBMCs. This clonotype was sampled from a woman aged 40 to 49 in good health and CMV-seropositive.

The CDR3 is CAISGRERSSPLHF. The sequence in DNA is TGTGCCATCAGTGGTCGAGAGCGTAGTTCACCCCTCCACTTT. The V gene is TRBV10-3 and the J gene is TRBJ1-6; a confident D gene designation cannot be given. V was cut back by 4 bases and J by 9 bases, leaving a gap of 13 bases between them. Taken from the germline V gene, the CDR1 and CDR2 loops are ENHRY and SYGVKD. Including the terminal cysteine and phenylalanine, the CDR3 comprises 14 residues. Only CDR3 DNA is held: 42 bases, read in frame from base 1.